One sample yielded the 21 T cell receptor beta chains listed below, sequenced in a study of identical twins. TCRdb reprocessed the 5' RACE reads via MiXCR and lists one record per CDR3 protein. Among around 490,000 distinct CDR3 sequences listed, roughly an eighth were seen once. Another study also made use of these data, one on yellow fever vaccine responses in identical twins.

Source material: CD4+ T cells sorted from blood. The receptors shown here come from a woman between 18 and 29 years old in good health.

This clonotype was detected a few times. The V gene is TRBV2, the J gene TRBJ1-6; no clear D gene. Looked up from germline, CDR1 is SNHLY and CDR2 is FYNNEI. The length of the CDR3 is 13 residues. V was clipped by 4 bases and J by 8 bases, with 9 bases between them. In DNA, the CDR3 is TGTGCCAGCAGTGCAAAAAGTGATTCACCCCTCCACTTT. This encodes CASSAKSDSPLHF.

This clonotype has at least ten counts. The CDR3 DNA follows: TGTGCCAGCAGCTTGGCCGCAGATACGCAGTATTTT. Its protein is CASSLAADTQYF. The chain uses TRBV5-5 and TRBJ2-3, with no clear D. With 0 bases removed from V and 4 bases from J, the gap between germline ends came to 3 bases. Germline loops: CDR1 SGHKS, CDR2 YYEKEE (reference sequence). The CDR3 has 12 residues.

The chain carries TRBV6-5 and TRBJ2-7; D call uncertain. Germline V gene data show CDR1 as MNHEY and CDR2 as SVGAGI. There are 13 residues in the CDR3. Trimming took 0 bases from V and 6 from J, leaving 9 bases between them. CDR3 bases: TGTGCCAGCAGTTACTCGACCACCGTCGAGCAGTACTTC. Translating it yields CASSYSTTVEQYF.

The table lists this clonotype with a few counts. The rearrangement joins TRBV20-1 to TRBJ2-1; 10 bases are a match to TRBD2. This CDR3 has 16 residues. V lost 4 bases, J lost 2 bases, and 8 bases stayed unmatched. CDR1 and CDR2 (germline): DFQATT, SNEGSKA (reference sequence). CDR3 in DNA: TGCAGTGCTACAAAGACTAGCGGGCGTACCTACAATGAGCAGTTCTTC. The encoded protein is CSATKTSGRTYNEQFF.

This clonotype occurred a few times. CDR3 nucleotide sequence: TGTGCCTGTCACCCGGGACTAGCGGTTGAGCAGTTCTTC. The encoded protein is CACHPGLAVEQFF. The genes are TRBV30 and TRBJ2-1, with TRBD2 identical over 11 bases. The length of the CDR3 is 13 residues. V lost 6 bases to trimming and J lost 9 bases; unmatched junction nucleotides: 7. From germline, CDR1 is GTSNPN and CDR2 SVGIG (reference sequence).

This chain links TRBV29-1 with TRBJ1-1; D remains unclear. The V gene's germline CDR1 is SQVTM and CDR2 ANQGSEA. The CDR3 consists of 13 residues. The V end lost 7 bases, the J end lost 1 base, and 13 bases lay between the germline ends. The CDR3 region is CSARGVENTEAFF. The DNA of the CDR3 is TGCAGCGCCCGGGGTGTAGAGAACACTGAAGCTTTCTTT.

A few counts support this clonotype. The rearrangement links TRBV6-2 or TRBV6-3 to TRBJ2-7, with D perhaps being TRBD1 or TRBD2 (5 bases each). Trimming took off 6 bases at V and 2 bases at J, with 26 bases between the two ends. The CDR3 extends over 18 amino acids. Germline V gives CDR1 MNHEY, CDR2 SVGEGT. This CDR3 is CASSRLRLNRDHPYEQYF. CDR3 DNA: TGTGCCAGCAGCCGACTACGACTGAACCGGGACCACCCCTACGAGCAGTACTTC.

V gene TRBV20-1 combines with J gene TRBJ2-7, with TRBD1 identical over 10 bases. The ends lost 4 bases at V and 4 bases at J; junction bases unmatched: 10. Germline V lookup: CDR1 DFQATT, CDR2 SNEGSKA (reference sequence). CDR3 size: 15 residues. CDR3 nucleotide sequence: TGCAGTGCTACCGCTCTGACAGGGGGCAAATACGAGCAGTACTTC. Translating it yields CSATALTGGKYEQYF.

The chain links TRBV6-2 or TRBV6-3 to TRBJ2-1; TRBD2 is a possible D gene (6 bases). Germline V gives CDR1 MNHEY, CDR2 SVGEGT. CDR3 size: 18 residues. V lost 0 bases and J lost 1, with 16 bases in between. The CDR3 sequence: CASSYSTMAGRSYNEQFF. In nucleotides, the CDR3 is TGTGCCAGCAGTTACTCGACTATGGCGGGACGGTCCTACAATGAGCAGTTCTTC.

The gene calls are TRBV20-1 and TRBJ2-1; 8 bases fit TRBD1. Germline loops: CDR1 DFQATT, CDR2 SNEGSKA (reference sequence). The CDR3 length is 16 residues. Losses at the gene ends were 5 bases for V and 0 bases for J; bases not matched to a gene: 9. DNA for the CDR3: TGCAGTGCTCCGAAACCCACAGGGGGCTCCTACAATGAGCAGTTCTTC. Translation: CSAPKPTGGSYNEQFF.

This clonotype has a handful of counts. V usage is TRBV3-1 and J usage is TRBJ2-7; maybe TRBD2 (6 bases). V lost 4 bases to trimming and J lost 1 base, with 11 bases between them. In germline, CDR1 is LGHDT, CDR2 YNNKEL (reference sequence). The CDR3 is 14 amino acids. DNA for the CDR3: TGTGCCAGCAGCCCCCCGACTAGTTCCTACGAGCAGTACTTC. It encodes CASSPPTSSYEQYF.

The chain uses TRBV30 and TRBJ2-7; D gene ambiguous. Trimming stripped 8 bases from V and 4 bases from J, with 18 bases between. Germline CDR1 is GTSNPN and CDR2 is SVGIG (reference sequence). The CDR3 totals 13 residues. The CDR3 DNA reads TGTGCCCGCCAAGGTGCTGAAGAGTACGAGCAGTACTTC. This translates into CARQGAEEYEQYF.

This clonotype was observed a handful of times. The V call is TRBV12-3 or TRBV12-4, the J call TRBJ2-1, with D maybe TRBD1 (8 bases). The CDR3 sequence is 15 residues long. V lost 7 bases to trimming and J lost 7 bases, with 20 bases between them. The DNA of the CDR3 is TGTGCCAGCAACCCTACAGGGGGAGGGGGAAATGAGCAGTTCTTC. This encodes CASNPTGGGGNEQFF.

This clonotype was seen a few times. V is TRBV5-6 and J is TRBJ2-3; 12 nucleotides agree with TRBD1. CDR3 length equals 15 residues. The V segment lost 4 bases and the J segment 4 bases; nucleotides outside the gene matches: 4. The germline V gene encodes CDR1 SGHDT and CDR2 YYEEEE. CDR3 loop: CASSAGTGGSDTQYF. The CDR3 DNA sequence: TGTGCCAGCAGCGCCGGGACAGGGGGCTCAGATACGCAGTATTTT. The full variable domain, with the rest looked up from reference TRBV5-6 and TRBJ2-3, is DAGVTQSPTHLIKTRGQQVTLRCSPKSGHDTVSWYQQALGQGPQFIFQYYEEEERQRGNFPDRFSGHQFPNYSSELNVNALLLGDSALYLCASSAGTGGSDTQYFGPGTRLTVL.

V gene TRBV3-1 combines with J gene TRBJ2-5; D is ambiguous. The germline CDR1 and CDR2 sequences are LGHDT and YNNKEL (reference sequence). This CDR3 has 12 residues. The ends were cut back, 6 bases at V and 2 bases at J, with 7 bases in the middle. Here the CDR3 DNA reads TGTGCCAGCAGGGTCCTTCAAGAGACCCAGTACTTC. It codes for CASRVLQETQYF.

This clonotype occurred a few times. This chain links TRBV12-3 or TRBV12-4 with TRBJ2-5; 8 nucleotides match TRBD2. The junction had 8 bases not matched to a gene; V was cut back by 4 bases and J by 1 base. This CDR3 has 16 amino acids. DNA for the CDR3: TGTGCCAGCAGTTCCGGGGGGGGACTAGTCCAAGAGACCCAGTACTTC. It codes for CASSSGGGLVQETQYF.

The CDR3 coding sequence is TGCGCCAGCAGCTTGGCCTCCAAGGGGGGGGTGATGGAGACCCAGTACTTC. It yields the protein CASSLASKGGVMETQYF. This chain joins TRBV5-1 and TRBJ2-5; maybe TRBD2 (7 bases). CDR1 SGHRS and CDR2 YFSETQ come from the germline V gene. V was pared by 0 bases and J by 5 bases, with 20 bases between. CDR3 length: 17 amino acids.

In its sample, this clonotype was seen a few times. The chain recombines TRBV6-1 with TRBJ2-7; the D gene could be TRBD1 or TRBD2 (5 bases each). Germline CDR1 and CDR2: MNHNS and SASEGT. The CDR3 spans 16 residues. V lost 6 bases, J lost 0 bases, and 18 bases lay in between. For the CDR3, the DNA is TGTGCCAGCAGCCCCACCCGGGCAGGGAGCTCCTACGAGCAGTACTTC. This encodes CASSPTRAGSSYEQYF.

A few counts support this clonotype. The chain carries TRBV7-9 and TRBJ2-7; TRBD1 matches 9 bases. J was trimmed by 5 bases and V by 1 base; bases with no gene match: 3. The CDR3 is 14 amino acids. Germline lookup yields CDR1 SEHNR and CDR2 FQNEAQ (reference sequence). CDR3 in DNA: TGTGCCAGCAGCTTAGACAGGGGGCTAGACGAGCAGTACTTC. This gives the protein CASSLDRGLDEQYF.

This clonotype turned up a few times. The J gene is TRBJ1-5, the V gene TRBV18; no reliable D call. This CDR3 is 12 amino acids long. V was trimmed by 5 bases and J by 8 bases, leaving 10 bases between them. CDR1 is KGHSH, CDR2 LQKENI, per germline. CDR3 bases: TGTGCCAGCTCATCGCAAGAGAAGCCCCAGCATTTT. Amino acids: CASSSQEKPQHF.

This clonotype has only a few counts. The chain couples TRBV2 to TRBJ2-1; the match to TRBD1 covers 10 bases. The length of the CDR3 is 16 residues. The germline V gene has CDR1 SNHLY and CDR2 FYNNEI. V was pared by 6 bases and J by 2 bases, with 7 bases of the junction left unmatched. CDR3 nucleotide sequence: TGTGCCAGCAGCGCCGACAGGGGGCTAACCTACAATGAGCAGTTCTTC. It codes for CASSADRGLTYNEQFF.